These 15 T cell receptor beta chains were sequenced from one sample in a study of tumor-infiltrating lymphocytes in oesophageal squamous cell carcinoma. TCRdb re-analysed the PCR reads in MiXCR, keeping a single row per CDR3 protein. The sample consists of around 9,300 distinct CDR3 sequences, 60% to 75% of them appearing once. The sample comprised esophageal tumor tissue. The receptors derive from a female donor with esophageal squamous cell carcinoma.

In this sample, this clonotype turned up once. The genes are TRBV12-3 or TRBV12-4 and TRBJ1-1; 10 bases align to TRBD1. J was trimmed by 3 bases and V by 5 bases; bases with no gene match: 6. The CDR3 consists of 15 residues. In DNA form, the CDR3 reads TGTGCCAGCAGTCCGGGGACAGGGGACGACACTGAAGCTTTCTTT. Translated: CASSPGTGDDTEAFF.

The chain joins TRBV7-2 to TRBJ2-7, with TRBD1 matching over 7 bases. Near its end, the DNA agrees better with TRBJ2-1, so the J call may be wrong. From germline, CDR1 is SGHTA and CDR2 FQGNSA. The CDR3 extends over 15 amino acids. CDR3 sequence: CASSLLQGPTGEQFF. CDR3 in DNA: TGTGCCAGCAGCTTACTACAGGGGCCTACTGGTGAGCAGTTCTTC.

Turning to this clonotype: Sequence at one end of the junction differs from germline and may be a read error. The J gene is TRBJ2-1, the V gene TRBV7-6; 7 positions match TRBD2. Per germline, CDR1 SGHVS and CDR2 FNYEAQ. This CDR3 comprises 12 residues. The CDR3 loop is CASSRRAVAGPF. In DNA, the CDR3 is TGTGCCAGCAGCCGAAGGGCGGTAGCGGGCCCCTTC.

This chain uses TRBV7-2 with TRBJ2-2; 9 bases are shared with TRBD2. CDR3 length: 16 residues. Germline V gene data show CDR1 as SGHTA and CDR2 as FQGNSA. V lost 1 base to trimming and J lost 6 bases; unmatched junction nucleotides: 6. CDR3 sequence: CASSLGSGRRSGELFF. CDR3 nucleotide sequence: TGTGCCAGCAGCTTAGGTAGCGGGAGAAGGTCCGGGGAGCTGTTTTTT.

The chain has TRBV7-6 and TRBJ2-5; D gene ambiguous. V was trimmed by 4 bases and J by 11 bases, leaving 23 bases between them. CDR3 length equals 15 residues. CDR1 is SGHVS, CDR2 FNYEAQ, per germline. CDR3 DNA: TGTGCCAGCAGCTCGGGCAGGCTGGATGGGGATGAGCAGTACTTC. Protein product: CASSSGRLDGDEQYF.

CDR3: CASSLGGGPYEQYF. The CDR3 bases are TGTGCCAGCAGCTTGGGGGGGGGACCCTACGAGCAGTACTTC. This chain uses TRBV7-8 with TRBJ2-7; TRBD2 matches at 7 bases. This CDR3 contains 14 residues. V lost 3 bases to trimming and J lost 2 bases; unmatched junction nucleotides: 4. Germline loops: CDR1 SGHVS, CDR2 FQNEAQ.

Note on this clonotype: The junction departs from the called germline gene at one end, perhaps through a read error. The V gene is TRBV19, the J gene TRBJ2-3, with 7 bases that match TRBD2. Germline CDR1 is LNHDA and CDR2 is SQIVND (reference sequence). This CDR3 region has 14 residues. The CDR3 loop is CASSSWGGSPPEFF. The CDR3 nucleotides are TGTGCCAGTAGTAGTTGGGGCGGGAGCCCTCCGGAGTTCTTC.

This clonotype has more than one count but fewer than ten. The chain joins TRBV7-2 to TRBJ2-6; 7 bases line up with TRBD1. The CDR3 is 17 residues long. V shed 2 bases, J shed 2 bases, and the junction held 6 bases outside the gene matches. Germline V gene lookup returns CDR1 SGHTA and CDR2 FQGNSA. CDR3 coding DNA: TGTGCCAGCAGCTTAAATCAAGGGGGCGCTGGGGCCAACGTCCTGACTTTC. Translated, it gives CASSLNQGGAGANVLTF.

The chain links TRBV7-3 to TRBJ2-3, with 7 bases aligning to TRBD2. Looked up from germline, CDR1 is SGHTA and CDR2 is FQGTGA. The CDR3 contains 13 residues. V trimming: 0 bases; J trimming: 6 bases; junction bases outside the gene matches: 0. The CDR3 region is CASSLTAGDTQYF. Written as DNA, the CDR3 is TGTGCCAGCAGCTTAACAGCGGGGGATACGCAGTATTTT.

This chain links TRBV5-1 with TRBJ2-1; 10 bases line up with TRBD2. Germline loops: CDR1 SGHRS, CDR2 YFSETQ. The CDR3 has 16 amino acids. V was clipped by 2 bases and J by 2 bases; unmatched bases: 4. The CDR3 protein is CASSFIAGGPYNEQFF. DNA of the CDR3: TGCGCCAGCAGCTTTATAGCGGGAGGCCCCTACAATGAGCAGTTCTTC.

The V call is TRBV7-2, the J call TRBJ2-7; D is unresolved. The better agreement between TRBJ2-5 and the DNA end casts doubt on the J call. The CDR3 is 14 residues long. Germline assignment: CDR1 SGHTA and CDR2 FQGNSA. CDR3 protein: CASTQSRGQETQYF. The CDR3, as DNA: TGTGCCAGCACCCAAAGTAGAGGCCAAGAGACCCAGTACTTC.

This clonotype has more than one count but fewer than ten. Here the CDR3 DNA reads TGTGCCAGCAGTGAAAGACAGGGGGTCACAGATACGCAGTATTTT. Protein product: CASSERQGVTDTQYF. The J gene is TRBJ2-3, the V gene TRBV6-1, with TRBD1 matching 9 bases. V was pared by 2 bases and J by 2 bases, with 2 bases of the junction left unmatched. The CDR3 totals 15 residues. The V gene's germline CDR1 is MNHNS and CDR2 SASEGT.

The chain employs TRBV19 and TRBJ1-1, with D uncertain. In germline, CDR1 is LNHDA, CDR2 SQIVND (reference sequence). The CDR3 is made up of 13 amino acids. Deletions cut 2 bases from V and 4 bases from J, with 8 bases between. The CDR3 DNA reads TGTGCCAGTAGTATATGGGGAAGCACTGAAGCTTTCTTT. It is translated as CASSIWGSTEAFF.

This chain's CDR3 is CASSLGGRLAGGTNEQFF. DNA for the CDR3: TGTGCCAGCAGCTTAGGGGGGCGACTAGCGGGAGGCACCAATGAGCAGTTCTTC. The genes are TRBV11-2 and TRBJ2-4; TRBD2 matches at 13 bases. The end of the DNA fits TRBJ2-1 better, so the J call may be wrong. From germline, CDR1 is SGHAT and CDR2 FQNNGV. The CDR3 totals 18 residues.

The chain employs TRBV12-3 or TRBV12-4 and TRBJ2-5, with TRBD2 matching over 10 bases. The CDR3 sequence is 15 residues long. J gave up 5 bases and V 2 bases, and 5 bases lay outside the gene matches. Here the CDR3 DNA reads TGTGCCAGCAGTTTACCGCTAGCGGGAGTGGAGACCCAGTACTTC. It specifies CASSLPLAGVETQYF.